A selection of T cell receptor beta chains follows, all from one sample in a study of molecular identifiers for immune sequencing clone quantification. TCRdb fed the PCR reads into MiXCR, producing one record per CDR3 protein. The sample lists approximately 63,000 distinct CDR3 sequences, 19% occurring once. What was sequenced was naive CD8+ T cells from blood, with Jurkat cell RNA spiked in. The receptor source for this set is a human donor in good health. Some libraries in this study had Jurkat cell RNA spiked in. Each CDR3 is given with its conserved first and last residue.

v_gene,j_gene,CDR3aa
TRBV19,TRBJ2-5,CASSIQAEVAETQYF
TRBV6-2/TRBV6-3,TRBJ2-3,CASSYSIASTDPTDTQYF
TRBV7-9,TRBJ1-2,CASSLGTANYGYTF
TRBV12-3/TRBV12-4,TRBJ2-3,CASSSGLVTDTQYF
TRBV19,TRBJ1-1,CASSILSTGHTEAFF
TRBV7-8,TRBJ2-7,CASSLGPGTWEQYF
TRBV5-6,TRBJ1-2,CASSWIRDRLLYTF
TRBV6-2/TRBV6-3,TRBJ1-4,CASSYVLGGGRATPEKLFF
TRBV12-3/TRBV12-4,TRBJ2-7,CASRIPHNAYEQYF
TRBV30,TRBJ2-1,CAWSVSSNDIEQFF
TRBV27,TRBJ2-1,CASSLMLAGGPYNEQFF
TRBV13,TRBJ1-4,CASSDGTASEKLFF
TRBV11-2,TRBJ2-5,CASRGQTDRDQYF
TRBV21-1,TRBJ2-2,CASSKTDSTNTGELFF
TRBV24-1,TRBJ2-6,CATSDSGAGANVLTF
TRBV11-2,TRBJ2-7,CASSSTGGEQYF
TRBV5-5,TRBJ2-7,CASSLLNRGGGEQYF
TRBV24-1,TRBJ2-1,CATSDQLNEQFF
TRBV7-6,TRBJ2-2,CASSFLGGELFF
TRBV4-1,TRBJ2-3,CASRLAGVTDTQYF
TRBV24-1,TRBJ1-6,CATSESGLDSPLHF
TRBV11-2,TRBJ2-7,CASSWSGTGGSYEQYF
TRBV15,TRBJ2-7,CATSREDSYEQYF
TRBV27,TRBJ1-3,CASSNLGHQYSGNTIYF
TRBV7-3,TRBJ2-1,CASSFNPTGLNEQFF
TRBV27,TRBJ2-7,CASSAIGLAGGTYEQYF
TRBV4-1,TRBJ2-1,CASSQEPSTNEQFF
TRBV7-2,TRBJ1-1,CASSPTGALSEAFF